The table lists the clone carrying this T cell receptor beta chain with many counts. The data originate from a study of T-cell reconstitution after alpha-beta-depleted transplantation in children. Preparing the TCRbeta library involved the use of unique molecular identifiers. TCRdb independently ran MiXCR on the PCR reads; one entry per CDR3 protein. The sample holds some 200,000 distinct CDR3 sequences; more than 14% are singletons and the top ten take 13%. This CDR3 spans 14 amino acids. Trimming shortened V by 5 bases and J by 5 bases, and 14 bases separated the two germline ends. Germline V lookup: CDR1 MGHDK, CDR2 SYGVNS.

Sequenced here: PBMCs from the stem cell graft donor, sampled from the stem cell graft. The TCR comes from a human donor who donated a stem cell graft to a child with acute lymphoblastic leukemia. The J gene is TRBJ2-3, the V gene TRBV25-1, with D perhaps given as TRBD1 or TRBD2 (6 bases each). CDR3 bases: TGTGCCAGCAGTAAGCCGGGGGCGGAAGATACGCAGTATTTT. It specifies CASSKPGAEDTQYF.